This T cell receptor beta chain comes out of a study of T cell changes during pregnancy in multiple sclerosis. Using immunoSEQ multiplex PCR, the repertoire was profiled, and TCRdb retains in-frame clones only, with some absent. There are roughly 89,000 clones in the sample; approximately 94% occur only once, and about 2.4% lies in the top ten. This specimen was peripheral blood, taken in the third trimester of pregnancy. The clonotype was recovered from a female donor with multiple sclerosis, enrolled in a pregnancy study.

The DNA of the CDR3 is TGTGCCAGCTCACCACCGAAAAGCGGACTAGCGGACCCCGAGCAGTACTTC. Protein sequence: CASSPPKSGLADPEQYF. The V and J genes are TRBV18 and TRBJ2-7; 10 bases line up with TRBD2. This CDR3 has 17 residues. The germline CDR1 and CDR2 sequences are KGHSH and LQKENI. With 0 bases clipped from V and 6 bases from J, the junction kept 11 bases outside the gene matches.